This T cell receptor (beta chain) was retrieved from a study of T cells in Graves' hyperthyroidism and ophthalmopathy. Whole-study context: Once the initial diagnosis was made, peripheral blood was obtained before any treatment.

The CDR3 contains 18 residues. The germline V gene has CDR1 LGHDT and CDR2 YNNKEL (reference sequence). Researchers took RNA transcripts and amplified the TCR beta CDR3 regions from them. First-round RT-PCR with HTBI primers amplified the TCR CDR3 region. TCRdb recomputed calls from the multiplex PCR reads with MiXCR, one row per CDR3 protein. The sample has under 550,000 distinct CDR3 sequences, 15% to 20% seen once. In regard to this clonotype: The antigen is unknown. The junction shows a germline mismatch at one end, possibly a read error.

Findings and caveats of the study: Blood also showed most of the thyroid clonotypes that were expanded above 0.001. Progression to ophthalmopathy was predicted a median of 6.5 months early. From stable hyperthyroidism, ophthalmopathy was separated by a 13 V-J model.

This receptor was identified in a man in his forties with Graves' ophthalmopathy. Sequenced: blood. The V call is TRBV3-1, the J call TRBJ2-2, with a possible D match to TRBD1 (6 bases). The CDR3, as DNA: TGTGCCGGCAGCCAAGGTCAGGGGAAAGTGCTCGACACCGGGGAGCTGTTTTTT. This gives the protein CAGSQGQGKVLDTGELFF.